These 18 T cell receptor beta chains were all obtained from the same sample, sequenced in a study of early stage breast cancer tumors. The method was immunoSEQ multiplex PCR; TCRdb's version includes in-frame clones alone and lacks a portion of them. The sample has about 11,000 clones; over 60% are singletons. The sequenced material came from breast tumor tissue. These receptors were taken from a person in their 40s with breast cancer.

The rearrangement joins TRBV5-6 to TRBJ1-2; TRBD1 is a possible D gene (5 bases). In germline, CDR1 is SGHDT, CDR2 YYEEEE. The CDR3 consists of 14 residues. The V end was cut by 4 bases, the J end by 4 bases, with 14 bases between. The CDR3 is CASSAGTGGYGYTF. Here the CDR3 DNA reads TGTGCCAGCAGCGCGGGGACGGGGGGCTATGGCTACACCTTC.

This chain joins TRBV25-1 and TRBJ2-5; the match to TRBD2 covers 9 bases. Germline CDR1 and CDR2: MGHDK and SYGVNS. The V segment lost 3 bases and the J segment 2 bases; nucleotides outside the gene matches: 7. CDR3 length: 16 residues. The CDR3 nucleotides are TGTGCCAGCAGTGAGGGGGGACTAGCTTTACAAGAGACCCAGTACTTC. Amino acids: CASSEGGLALQETQYF. Full variable domain (outside the CDR3, taken from reference TRBV25-1 and TRBJ2-5): EADIYQTPRYLVIGTGKKITLECSQTMGHDKMYWYQQDPGMELHLIHYSYGVNSTEKGDLSSESTVSRIRTEHFPLTLESARPSHTSQYLCASSEGGLALQETQYFGPGTRLLVL.

This clone appeared once. The chain joins TRBV5-1 to TRBJ2-1; D is ambiguous. V was pared by 10 bases and J by 11 bases, with 10 bases between. CDR3 length equals 9 residues. Germline values: CDR1 SGHRS, CDR2 YFSETQ. This CDR3 reads CAESLKQFF. The CDR3, as DNA: TGCGCCGAATCGTTGAAGCAGTTCTTC. Using reference TRBV5-1 and TRBJ2-1 for the parts outside the CDR3, the full variable domain is KAGVTQTPRYLIKTRGQQVTLSCSPISGHRSVSWYQQTPGQGLQFLFEYFSETQRNKGNFPGRFSGRQFSNSRSEMNVSTLELGDSALYLCAESLKQFFGPGTRLTVL.

This chain joins TRBV5-1 and TRBJ2-5; the match to TRBD2 covers 9 bases. With 4 bases clipped from V and 5 bases from J, the junction kept 6 bases outside the gene matches. In germline, CDR1 is SGHRS, CDR2 YFSETQ. The CDR3 has 14 residues. CDR3: CASSGGTSWETQYF. The CDR3 bases are TGCGCCAGCAGCGGGGGGACTAGCTGGGAGACCCAGTACTTC.

The chain carries TRBV7-2 and TRBJ2-7; 12 nucleotides align to TRBD2. The CDR3 is 15 residues long. From germline, CDR1 is SGHTA and CDR2 FQGNSA. Germline trimming cut 1 base from V and 2 bases from J; bases unmatched to any gene: 0. CDR3 loop: CASSLGLAGAYEQYF. For the CDR3, the DNA is TGTGCCAGCAGCTTAGGACTAGCGGGAGCCTACGAGCAGTACTTC.

V gene TRBV7-2 combines with J gene TRBJ1-2; D unresolved. V dropped 1 base and J dropped 1 base, with 10 bases sitting between them. Germline V CDR1 and CDR2: SGHTA, FQGNSA. CDR3 size: 15 residues. This CDR3 is CASSLVQFLNYGYTF. CDR3 bases: TGTGCCAGCAGCTTAGTTCAATTCCTTAACTATGGCTACACCTTC.

This clone has only one observation. The gene calls are TRBV6-4 and TRBJ1-1; no clear D gene. The germline gives CDR1 MRHNA, CDR2 SNTAGT. Trimming removed 3 bases from V and 3 bases from J, with 8 bases in between. This CDR3 has 13 residues. This CDR3 is CASSETDDTEAFF. CDR3 DNA sequence: TGTGCCAGCAGTGAGACGGATGACACTGAAGCTTTCTTT.

This clone was observed a handful of times. J is TRBJ1-2 and V is TRBV18; TRBD1 agrees at 9 bases. Per germline, CDR1 KGHSH and CDR2 LQKENI. The V gene end was trimmed by 3 bases and the J gene end by 2 bases; junction bases not matched to a gene: 7. The CDR3 contains 16 residues. The CDR3 loop reads CASSPPGTGTNYGYTF. The CDR3, as DNA: TGTGCCAGCTCACCCCCCGGGACAGGGACGAACTATGGCTACACCTTC.

This clone was seen more than once but under ten times. The CDR3 is CASSLPLGVDRGDTEAFF. The DNA for the CDR3 is TGTGCCAGCAGCTTGCCCCTAGGTGTTGACAGGGGGGACACTGAAGCTTTCTTT. The V call is TRBV5-5, the J call TRBJ1-1; TRBD1 agrees at 9 bases. This CDR3 has 18 residues. With V trimmed by 1 base and J by 3 bases, 13 bases remained unmatched. Germline-derived CDR1 and CDR2 are SGHKS and YYEKEE (reference sequence).

The chain has TRBV7-2 and TRBJ2-7, with 9 bases that match TRBD2. The V gene's germline CDR1 is SGHTA and CDR2 FQGNSA. The CDR3 consists of 15 residues. The ends lost 5 bases at V and 1 base at J; junction bases unmatched: 6. CDR3 in amino acids: CASSRGLAQSYEQYF. The CDR3 DNA is TGTGCCAGCAGCCGAGGACTAGCGCAATCCTACGAGCAGTACTTC.

This clone has more than one count but fewer than ten. The V gene is TRBV11-2, the J gene TRBJ2-3; 8 nucleotides match TRBD1. Germline V gene lookup returns CDR1 SGHAT and CDR2 FQNNGV. Trimming took 5 bases from V and 5 from J; bases not matched to a gene: 9. The CDR3 has 15 residues. CDR3 protein: CASSPRDRLGDTQYF. CDR3 bases: TGTGCCAGCAGCCCGCGGGACAGGTTGGGAGATACGCAGTATTTT.

The chain has TRBV2 and TRBJ2-2; 13 positions agree with TRBD2. This CDR3 contains 20 residues. The J segment lost 0 bases and the V segment lost 6 bases, leaving 13 bases of the junction unmatched. Germline loops: CDR1 SNHLY, CDR2 FYNNEI. For the CDR3, the DNA is TGTGCCAGCAGCGGACTAGCGGGAGAACTTCGGGGCGCGAACACCGGGGAGCTGTTTTTT. Its protein is CASSGLAGELRGANTGELFF.

The sample holds a few counts of this clone. CDR3: CASSYSMGATYEQYF. Here the CDR3 DNA reads TGTGCCAGCAGTTACTCGATGGGGGCTACCTACGAGCAGTACTTC. The genes are TRBV6-5 and TRBJ2-7; D might be TRBD1 (6 bases). V was trimmed by 0 bases and J by 2 bases, leaving 11 bases between them. The CDR3 contains 15 residues. Per the germline V gene, CDR1 is MNHEY and CDR2 is SVGAGI.

This clone was recorded a few times. The DNA of the CDR3 is TGTGCCAGCAGCCCGCCCCGTGATAGCGGGAGAGGTGAGCAGTACTTC. It encodes CASSPPRDSGRGEQYF. The chain couples TRBV7-2 to TRBJ2-7; 9 bases are a match to TRBD2. The germline gives CDR1 SGHTA, CDR2 FQGNSA. With 5 bases clipped from V and 7 bases from J, the junction kept 15 bases outside the gene matches. This CDR3 spans 16 amino acids.

The genes are TRBV4-1 and TRBJ1-4; D is undetermined. The V gene's germline CDR1 is MGHRA and CDR2 YSYEKL. This CDR3 is 19 amino acids long. Trimming left V 0 bases short and J 8 bases short, with 25 bases between. CDR3 nucleotides: TGCGCCAGCAGCCAAGATCTTCGACCGACCGGGTACTTGGGGGAAAAACTGTTTTTT. The encoded protein is CASSQDLRPTGYLGEKLFF.

This clone turned up a few times. The rearrangement joins TRBV19 to TRBJ1-1; 7 nucleotides line up with TRBD1. The CDR3 is 17 residues long. Trimming cost V 5 bases and J 0 bases; bases outside gene matches: 12. Germline V gives CDR1 LNHDA, CDR2 SQIVND (reference sequence). CDR3 amino acids: CASSRIQGHRMNTEAFF. In DNA form, the CDR3 reads TGTGCCAGTAGTCGAATACAGGGGCACCGGATGAACACTGAAGCTTTCTTT. The full variable domain, with the rest looked up from reference TRBV19 and TRBJ1-1, is DGGITQSPKYLFRKEGQNVTLSCEQNLNHDAMYWYRQDPGQGLRLIYYSQIVNDFQKGDIAEGYSVSREKKESFPLTVTSAQKNPTAFYLCASSRIQGHRMNTEAFFGQGTRLTVV.

The chain joins TRBV5-1 to TRBJ2-3; 7 bases line up with TRBD1. V lost 2 bases, J lost 1 base, and 4 bases stayed unmatched. CDR1 is SGHRS and CDR2 is YFSETQ in the germline V gene. The length of the CDR3 is 15 residues. The DNA for the CDR3 is TGCGCCAGCAGCTTAAACGGACAGGGCACAGATACGCAGTATTTT. Translating gives CASSLNGQGTDTQYF.

The V call is TRBV7-2, the J call TRBJ2-1; D may be TRBD1 (5 bases). Looked up from germline, CDR1 is SGHTA and CDR2 is FQGNSA. V was cut by 4 bases and J by 7 bases, with 23 bases left in between. The CDR3 length is 17 residues. CDR3 sequence (DNA): TGTGCCAGCAGCTCCACTGCCAGGACAACGGGTCCTAATGAGCAGTTCTTC. It yields the protein CASSSTARTTGPNEQFF.